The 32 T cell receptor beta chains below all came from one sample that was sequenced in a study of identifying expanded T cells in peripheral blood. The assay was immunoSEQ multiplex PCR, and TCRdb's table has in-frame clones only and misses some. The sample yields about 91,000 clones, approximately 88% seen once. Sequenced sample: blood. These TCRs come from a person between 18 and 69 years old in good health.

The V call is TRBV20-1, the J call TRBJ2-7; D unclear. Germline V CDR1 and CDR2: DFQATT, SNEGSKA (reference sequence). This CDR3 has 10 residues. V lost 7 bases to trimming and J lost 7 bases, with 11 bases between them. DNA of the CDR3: TGCAGTGTCCCAGTGTGGGAGCAGTACTTC. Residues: CSVPVWEQYF.

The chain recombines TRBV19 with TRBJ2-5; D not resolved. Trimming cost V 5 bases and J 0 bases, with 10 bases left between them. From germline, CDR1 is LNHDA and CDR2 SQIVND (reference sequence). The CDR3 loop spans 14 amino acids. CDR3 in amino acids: CASSFLGYQETQYF. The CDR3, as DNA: TGTGCCAGTAGTTTCCTTGGGTACCAAGAGACCCAGTACTTC.

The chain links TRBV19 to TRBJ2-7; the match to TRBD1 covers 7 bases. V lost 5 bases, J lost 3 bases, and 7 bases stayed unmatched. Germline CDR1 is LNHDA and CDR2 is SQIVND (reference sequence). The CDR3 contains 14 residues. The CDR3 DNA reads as TGTGCCAGTAGTCCACAGACAGGGCTCTACGAGCAGTACTTC. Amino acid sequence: CASSPQTGLYEQYF.

DNA of the CDR3: TGTGCCATCAGTGAGTCGTGGACACAAACTAGCAATCAGCCCCAGCATTTT. Translated: CAISESWTQTSNQPQHF. The V and J genes are TRBV10-3 and TRBJ1-5; D is perhaps TRBD1 (5 bases). Germline values: CDR1 ENHRY, CDR2 SYGVKD. Trimming removed 0 bases at V and 0 bases at J, with 12 bases between. There are 17 residues in the CDR3.

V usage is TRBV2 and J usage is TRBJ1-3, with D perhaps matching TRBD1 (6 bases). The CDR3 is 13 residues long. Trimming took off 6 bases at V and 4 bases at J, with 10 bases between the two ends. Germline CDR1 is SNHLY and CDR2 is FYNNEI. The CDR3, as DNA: TGTGCCAGCAGACAGGGAGCCGGAAACACCATATATTTT. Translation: CASRQGAGNTIYF.

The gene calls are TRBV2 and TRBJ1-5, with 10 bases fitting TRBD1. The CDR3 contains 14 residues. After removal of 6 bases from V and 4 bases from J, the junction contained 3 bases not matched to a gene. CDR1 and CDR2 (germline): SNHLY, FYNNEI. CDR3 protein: CASSGGQGNQPQHF. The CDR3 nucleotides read TGTGCCAGCAGCGGGGGACAGGGGAATCAGCCCCAGCATTTT.

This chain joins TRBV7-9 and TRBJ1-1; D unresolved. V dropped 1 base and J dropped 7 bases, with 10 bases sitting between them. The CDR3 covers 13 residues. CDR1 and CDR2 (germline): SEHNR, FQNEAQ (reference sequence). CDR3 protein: CASSLVSGLEAFF. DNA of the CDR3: TGTGCCAGCAGCTTAGTGTCAGGCCTTGAAGCTTTCTTT.

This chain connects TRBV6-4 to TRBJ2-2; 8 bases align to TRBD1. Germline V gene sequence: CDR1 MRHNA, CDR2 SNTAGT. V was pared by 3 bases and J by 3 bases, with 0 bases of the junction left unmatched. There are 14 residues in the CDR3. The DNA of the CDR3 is TGTGCCAGCAGTGAACAGGGGGACACCGGGGAGCTGTTTTTT. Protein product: CASSEQGDTGELFF.

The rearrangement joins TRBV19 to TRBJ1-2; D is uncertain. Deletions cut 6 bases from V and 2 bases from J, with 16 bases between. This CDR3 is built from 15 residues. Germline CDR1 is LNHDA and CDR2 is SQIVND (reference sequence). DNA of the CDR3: TGTGCCAGTAGGACTCCCTTCCAGAGCAACTATGGCTACACCTTC. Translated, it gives CASRTPFQSNYGYTF. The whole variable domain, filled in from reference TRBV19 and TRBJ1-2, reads DGGITQSPKYLFRKEGQNVTLSCEQNLNHDAMYWYRQDPGQGLRLIYYSQIVNDFQKGDIAEGYSVSREKKESFPLTVTSAQKNPTAFYLCASRTPFQSNYGYTFGSGTRLTVV.

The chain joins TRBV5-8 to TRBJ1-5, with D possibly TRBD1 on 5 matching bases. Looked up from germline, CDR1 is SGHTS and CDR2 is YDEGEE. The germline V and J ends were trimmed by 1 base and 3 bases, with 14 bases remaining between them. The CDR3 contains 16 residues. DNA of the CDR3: TGTGCCAGCAGCTTGACCTCGAGACAGCTCAATCAGCCCCAGCATTTT. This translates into CASSLTSRQLNQPQHF.

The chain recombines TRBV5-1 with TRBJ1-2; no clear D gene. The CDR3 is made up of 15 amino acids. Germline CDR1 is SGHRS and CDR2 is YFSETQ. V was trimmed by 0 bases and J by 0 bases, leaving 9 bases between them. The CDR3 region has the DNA TGCGCCAGCAGCTTGGCAGACCGACCTAACTATGGCTACACCTTC. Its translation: CASSLADRPNYGYTF.

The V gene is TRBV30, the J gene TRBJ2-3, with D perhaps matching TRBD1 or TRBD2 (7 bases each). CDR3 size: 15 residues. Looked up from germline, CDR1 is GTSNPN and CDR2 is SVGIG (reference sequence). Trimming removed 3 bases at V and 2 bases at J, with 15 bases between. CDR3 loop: CAWRAGRGPTDTQYF. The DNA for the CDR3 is TGTGCCTGGAGGGCTGGGAGGGGGCCCACAGATACGCAGTATTTT. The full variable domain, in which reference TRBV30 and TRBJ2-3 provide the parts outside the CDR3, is SQTIHQWPATLVQPVGSPLSLECTVEGTSNPNLYWYRQAAGRGLQLLFYSVGIGQISSEVPQNLSASRPQDRQFILSSKKLLLSDSGFYLCAWRAGRGPTDTQYFGPGTRLTVL.

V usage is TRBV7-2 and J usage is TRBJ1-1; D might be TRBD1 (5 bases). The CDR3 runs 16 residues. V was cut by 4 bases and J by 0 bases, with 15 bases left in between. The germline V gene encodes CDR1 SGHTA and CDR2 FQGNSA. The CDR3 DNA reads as TGTGCCAGCAGCTCCCGGGGGGGACTCCTGAACACTGAAGCTTTCTTT. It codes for CASSSRGGLLNTEAFF.

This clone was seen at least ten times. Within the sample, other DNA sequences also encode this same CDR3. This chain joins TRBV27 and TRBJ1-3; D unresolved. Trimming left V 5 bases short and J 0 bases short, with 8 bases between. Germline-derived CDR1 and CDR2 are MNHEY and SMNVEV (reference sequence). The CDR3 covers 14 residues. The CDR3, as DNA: TGTGCCAGCAGTGTCAGTCGCTCTGGAAACACCATATATTTT. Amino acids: CASSVSRSGNTIYF.

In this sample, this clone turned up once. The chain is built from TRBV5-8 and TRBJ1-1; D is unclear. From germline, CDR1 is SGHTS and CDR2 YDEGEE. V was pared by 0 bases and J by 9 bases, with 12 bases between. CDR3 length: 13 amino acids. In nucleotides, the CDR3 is TGTGCCAGCAGCTTGGGGGAACTATTACAAGCTTTCTTT. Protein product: CASSLGELLQAFF.

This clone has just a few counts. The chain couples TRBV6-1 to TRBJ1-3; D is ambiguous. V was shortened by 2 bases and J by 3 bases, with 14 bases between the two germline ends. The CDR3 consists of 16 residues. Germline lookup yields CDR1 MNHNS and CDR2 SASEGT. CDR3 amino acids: CASSESPPAGGNTIYF. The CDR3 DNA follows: TGTGCCAGCAGTGAATCACCGCCGGCGGGTGGAAACACCATATATTTT.

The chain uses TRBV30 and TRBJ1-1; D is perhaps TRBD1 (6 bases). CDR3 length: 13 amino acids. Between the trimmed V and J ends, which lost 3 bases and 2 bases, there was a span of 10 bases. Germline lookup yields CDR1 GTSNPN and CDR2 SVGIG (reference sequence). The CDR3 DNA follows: TGTGCCTGGAGCCTACAGGGCAACACTGAAGCTTTCTTT. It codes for CAWSLQGNTEAFF.

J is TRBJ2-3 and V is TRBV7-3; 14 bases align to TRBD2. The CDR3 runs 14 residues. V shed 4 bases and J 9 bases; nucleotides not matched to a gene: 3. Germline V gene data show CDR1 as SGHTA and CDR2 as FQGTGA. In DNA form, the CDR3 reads TGTGCCAGCAGCTCGGGACTAGCGGGAGACACGCAGTATTTT. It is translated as CASSSGLAGDTQYF.

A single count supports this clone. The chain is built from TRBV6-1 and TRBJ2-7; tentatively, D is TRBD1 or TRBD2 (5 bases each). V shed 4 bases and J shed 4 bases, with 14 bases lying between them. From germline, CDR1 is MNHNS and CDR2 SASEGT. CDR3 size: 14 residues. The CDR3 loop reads CASSAGQGLYEQYF. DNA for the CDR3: TGTGCCAGCAGTGCCGGACAAGGACTGTACGAGCAGTACTTC.

The CDR3 sequence is CAERQGRLHEQYF. DNA for the CDR3: TGCGCCGAGCGACAGGGGCGACTCCACGAGCAGTACTTC. The chain links TRBV10-1 to TRBJ2-7, with TRBD1 identical over 8 bases. Germline assignment: CDR1 WNHNN and CDR2 SYGVQD (reference sequence). The V and J ends lost 11 bases and 5 bases, in that order; junction bases with no gene match: 11. The CDR3 contains 13 residues.

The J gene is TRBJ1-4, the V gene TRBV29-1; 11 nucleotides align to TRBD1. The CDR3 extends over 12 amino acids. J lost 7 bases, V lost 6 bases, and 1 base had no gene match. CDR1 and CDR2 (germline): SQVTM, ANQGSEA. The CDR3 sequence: CSVGTGGEKLFF. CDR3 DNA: TGCAGCGTCGGGACAGGGGGTGAAAAACTGTTTTTT. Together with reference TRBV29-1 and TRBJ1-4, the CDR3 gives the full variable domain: SAVISQKPSRDICQRGTSLTIQCQVDSQVTMMFWYRQQPGQSLTLIATANQGSEATYESGFVIDKFPISRPNLTFSTLTVSNMSPEDSSIYLCSVGTGGEKLFFGSGTQLSVL.

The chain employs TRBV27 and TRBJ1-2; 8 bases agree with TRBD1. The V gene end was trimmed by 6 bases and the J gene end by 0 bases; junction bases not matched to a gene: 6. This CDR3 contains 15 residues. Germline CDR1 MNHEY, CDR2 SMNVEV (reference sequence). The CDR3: CASRTGASTNYGYTF. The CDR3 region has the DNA TGTGCCAGCAGGACAGGGGCCTCCACTAACTATGGCTACACCTTC.

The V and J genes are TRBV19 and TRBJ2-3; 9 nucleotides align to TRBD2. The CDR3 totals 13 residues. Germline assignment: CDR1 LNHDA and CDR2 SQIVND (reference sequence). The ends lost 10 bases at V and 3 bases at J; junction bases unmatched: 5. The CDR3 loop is CATLAGGTDTQYF. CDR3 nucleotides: TGTGCCACCTTGGCGGGAGGGACAGATACGCAGTATTTT. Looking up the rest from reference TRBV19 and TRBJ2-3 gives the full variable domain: DGGITQSPKYLFRKEGQNVTLSCEQNLNHDAMYWYRQDPGQGLRLIYYSQIVNDFQKGDIAEGYSVSREKKESFPLTVTSAQKNPTAFYLCATLAGGTDTQYFGPGTRLTVL.

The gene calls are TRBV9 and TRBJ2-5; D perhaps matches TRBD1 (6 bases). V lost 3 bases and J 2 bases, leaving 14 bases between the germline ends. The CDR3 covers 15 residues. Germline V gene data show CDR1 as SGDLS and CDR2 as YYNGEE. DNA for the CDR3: TGTGCCAGCAGCGCATCCGGGACACCTCAAGAGACCCAGTACTTC. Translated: CASSASGTPQETQYF.

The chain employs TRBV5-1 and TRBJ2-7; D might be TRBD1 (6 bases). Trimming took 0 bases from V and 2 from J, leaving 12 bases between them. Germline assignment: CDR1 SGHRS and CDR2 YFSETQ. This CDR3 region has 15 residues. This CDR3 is CASSLVGQSTYEQYF. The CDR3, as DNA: TGCGCCAGCAGCTTGGTCGGACAGTCCACCTACGAGCAGTACTTC.

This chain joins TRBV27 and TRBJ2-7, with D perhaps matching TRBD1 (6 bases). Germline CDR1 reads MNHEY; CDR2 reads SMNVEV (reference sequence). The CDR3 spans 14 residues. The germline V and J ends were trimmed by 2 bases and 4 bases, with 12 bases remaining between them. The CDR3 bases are TGTGCCAGCAGTTTAGCGGCAGGGGCTTACGAGCAGTACTTC. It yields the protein CASSLAAGAYEQYF.

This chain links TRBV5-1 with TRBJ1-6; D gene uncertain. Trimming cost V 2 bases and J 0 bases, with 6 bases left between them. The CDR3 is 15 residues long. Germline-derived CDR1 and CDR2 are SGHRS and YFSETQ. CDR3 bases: TGCGCCAGCAGCTTCTTGAGCTCCTATAATTCACCCCTCCACTTT. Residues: CASSFLSSYNSPLHF.

CDR3: CASQDRGGDEQFF. The CDR3 DNA reads as TGTGCCTCCCAGGACAGGGGCGGGGATGAGCAGTTCTTC. The chain links TRBV25-1 to TRBJ2-1, with 9 bases that match TRBD1. CDR3 length equals 13 residues. Germline loops: CDR1 MGHDK, CDR2 SYGVNS. After removal of 11 bases from V and 8 bases from J, the junction contained 10 bases not matched to a gene. The variable domain in full, completed from reference TRBV25-1 and TRBJ2-1, reads EADIYQTPRYLVIGTGKKITLECSQTMGHDKMYWYQQDPGMELHLIHYSYGVNSTEKGDLSSESTVSRIRTEHFPLTLESARPSHTSQYLCASQDRGGDEQFFGPGTRLTVL.

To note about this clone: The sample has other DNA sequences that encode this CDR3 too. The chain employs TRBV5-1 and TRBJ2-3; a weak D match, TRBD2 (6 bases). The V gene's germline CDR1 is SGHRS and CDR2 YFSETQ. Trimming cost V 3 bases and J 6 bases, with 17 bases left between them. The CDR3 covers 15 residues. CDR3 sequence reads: CASSWGDRNQDTQYF. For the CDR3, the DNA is TGCGCCAGCAGCTGGGGGGATAGGAATCAGGATACGCAGTATTTT.

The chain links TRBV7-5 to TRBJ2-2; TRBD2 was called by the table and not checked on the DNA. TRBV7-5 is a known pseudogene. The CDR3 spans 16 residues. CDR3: CVRSLASGGDTGELFF. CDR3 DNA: TGTGTCAGAAGCTTAGCTAGCGGGGGGGACACCGGGGAGCTGTTTTTT.

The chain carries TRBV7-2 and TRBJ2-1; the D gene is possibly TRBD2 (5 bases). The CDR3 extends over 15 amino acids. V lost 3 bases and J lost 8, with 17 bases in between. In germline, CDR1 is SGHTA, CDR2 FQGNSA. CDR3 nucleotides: TGTGCCAGCAGCTTGAGGGCAGAAATCGCCCATGAGCAGTTCTTC. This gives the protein CASSLRAEIAHEQFF.

The CDR3 bases are TGTGCCAGCAGCCAAGGGACAGAAGAGACCCAGTACTTC. Protein product: CASSQGTEETQYF. The chain recombines TRBV4-2 with TRBJ2-5; D is perhaps TRBD1 (6 bases). Deletions cut 1 base from V and 3 bases from J, with 6 bases between. Germline V lookup: CDR1 LGHNA, CDR2 YNFKEQ. There are 13 residues in the CDR3.